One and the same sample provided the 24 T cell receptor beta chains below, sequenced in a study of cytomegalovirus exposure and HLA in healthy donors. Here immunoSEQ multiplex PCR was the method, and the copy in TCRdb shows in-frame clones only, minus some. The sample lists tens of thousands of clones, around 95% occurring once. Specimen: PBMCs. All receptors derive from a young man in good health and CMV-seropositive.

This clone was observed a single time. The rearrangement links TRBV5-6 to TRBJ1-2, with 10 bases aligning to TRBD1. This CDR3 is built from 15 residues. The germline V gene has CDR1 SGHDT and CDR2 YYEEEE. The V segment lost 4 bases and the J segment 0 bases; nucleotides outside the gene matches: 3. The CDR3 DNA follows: TGTGCCAGCAGCACCGGGACAGGGGCTAACTATGGCTACACCTTC. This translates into CASSTGTGANYGYTF.

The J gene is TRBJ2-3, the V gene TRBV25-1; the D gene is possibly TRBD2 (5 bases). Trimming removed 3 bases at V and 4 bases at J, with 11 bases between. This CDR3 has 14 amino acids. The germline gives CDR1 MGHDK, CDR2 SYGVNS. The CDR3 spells CASSDGSVSDTQYF. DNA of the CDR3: TGTGCCAGCAGTGATGGGAGTGTATCAGATACGCAGTATTTT.

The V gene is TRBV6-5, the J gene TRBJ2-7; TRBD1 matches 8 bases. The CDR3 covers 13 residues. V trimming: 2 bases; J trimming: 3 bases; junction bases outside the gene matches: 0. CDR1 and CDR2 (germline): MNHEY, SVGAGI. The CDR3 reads CASSYGTGYEQYF. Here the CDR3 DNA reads TGTGCCAGCAGTTACGGGACAGGCTACGAGCAGTACTTC.

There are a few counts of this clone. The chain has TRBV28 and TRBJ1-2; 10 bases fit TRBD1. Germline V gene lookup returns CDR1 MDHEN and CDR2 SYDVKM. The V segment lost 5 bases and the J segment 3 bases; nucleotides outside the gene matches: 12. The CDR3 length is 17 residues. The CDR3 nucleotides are TGTGCCAGCAGTCCGGACAGGGGGAAAAGGGGAGACTATGGCTACACCTTC. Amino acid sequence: CASSPDRGKRGDYGYTF.

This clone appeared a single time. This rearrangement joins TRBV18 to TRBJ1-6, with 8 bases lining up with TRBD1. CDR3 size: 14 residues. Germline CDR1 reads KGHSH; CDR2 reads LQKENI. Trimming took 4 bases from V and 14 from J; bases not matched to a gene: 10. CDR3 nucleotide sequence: TGTGCCAGCTCACTCCCGGACAGGGAGAAGTCCCTCCACTTT. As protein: CASSLPDREKSLHF.

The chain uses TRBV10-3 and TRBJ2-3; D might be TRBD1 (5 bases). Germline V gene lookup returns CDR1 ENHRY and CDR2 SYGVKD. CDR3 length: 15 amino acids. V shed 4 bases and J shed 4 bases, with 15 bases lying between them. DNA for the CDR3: TGTGCCATCAGTGCACAGGACGTAGGGGCAGATACGCAGTATTTT. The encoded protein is CAISAQDVGADTQYF.

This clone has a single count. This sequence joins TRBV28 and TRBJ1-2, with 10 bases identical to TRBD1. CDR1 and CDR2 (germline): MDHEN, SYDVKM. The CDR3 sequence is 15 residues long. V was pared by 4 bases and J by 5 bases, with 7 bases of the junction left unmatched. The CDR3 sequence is CASSSPPDRGYGYTF. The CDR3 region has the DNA TGTGCCAGCAGTTCCCCCCCGGACAGGGGGTATGGCTACACCTTC.

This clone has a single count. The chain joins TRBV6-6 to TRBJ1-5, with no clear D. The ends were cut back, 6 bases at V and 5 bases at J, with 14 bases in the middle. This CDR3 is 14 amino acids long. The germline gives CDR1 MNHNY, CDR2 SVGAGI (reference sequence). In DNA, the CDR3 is TGTGCCAGCAGACCGGCCGGGGATTATCAGCCCCAGCATTTT. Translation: CASRPAGDYQPQHF.

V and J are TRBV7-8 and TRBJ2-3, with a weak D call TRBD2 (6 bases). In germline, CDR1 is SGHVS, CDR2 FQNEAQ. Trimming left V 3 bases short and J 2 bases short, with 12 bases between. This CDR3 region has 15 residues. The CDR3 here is CASSFRRGLTDTQYF. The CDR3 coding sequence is TGTGCCAGCAGCTTCAGGCGGGGACTCACAGATACGCAGTATTTT.

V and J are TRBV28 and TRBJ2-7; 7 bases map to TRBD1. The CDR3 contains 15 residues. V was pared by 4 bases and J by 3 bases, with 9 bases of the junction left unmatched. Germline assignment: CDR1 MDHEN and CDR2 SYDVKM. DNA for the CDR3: TGTGCCAGCAGTTCCCCCGAGGGGGCAAACTACGAGCAGTACTTC. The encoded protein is CASSSPEGANYEQYF.

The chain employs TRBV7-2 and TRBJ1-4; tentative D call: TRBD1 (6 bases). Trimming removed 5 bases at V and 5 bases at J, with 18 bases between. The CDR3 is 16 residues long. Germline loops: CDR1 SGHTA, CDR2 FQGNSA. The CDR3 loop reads CASSRSLGTRNEKLFF. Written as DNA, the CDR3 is TGTGCCAGCAGCCGTAGCCTGGGGACACGGAATGAAAAACTGTTTTTT. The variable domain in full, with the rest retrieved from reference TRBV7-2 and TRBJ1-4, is GAGVSQSPSNKVTEKGKDVELRCDPISGHTALYWYRQSLGQGLEFLIYFQGNSAPDKSGLPSDRFSAERTGGSVSTLTIQRTQQEDSAVYLCASSRSLGTRNEKLFFGSGTQLSVL.

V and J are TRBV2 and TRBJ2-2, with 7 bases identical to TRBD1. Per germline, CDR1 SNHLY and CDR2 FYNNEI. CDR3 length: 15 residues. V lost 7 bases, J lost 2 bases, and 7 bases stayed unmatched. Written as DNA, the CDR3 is TGTGCCAGCATGCCAAGGGGGCCCAACACCGGGGAGCTGTTTTTT. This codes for CASMPRGPNTGELFF.

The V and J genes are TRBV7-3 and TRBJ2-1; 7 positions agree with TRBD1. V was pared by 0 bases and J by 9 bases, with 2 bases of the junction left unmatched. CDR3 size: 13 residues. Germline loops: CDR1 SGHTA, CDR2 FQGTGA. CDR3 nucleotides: TGTGCCAGCAGCTTAACCCGGGACAGTGAGCAGTTCTTC. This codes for CASSLTRDSEQFF.

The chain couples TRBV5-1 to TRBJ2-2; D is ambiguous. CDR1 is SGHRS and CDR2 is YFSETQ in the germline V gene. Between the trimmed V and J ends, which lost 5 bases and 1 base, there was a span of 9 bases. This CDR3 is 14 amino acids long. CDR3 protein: CASRTAVNTGELFF. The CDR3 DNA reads TGCGCCAGCAGGACTGCGGTGAACACCGGGGAGCTGTTTTTT.

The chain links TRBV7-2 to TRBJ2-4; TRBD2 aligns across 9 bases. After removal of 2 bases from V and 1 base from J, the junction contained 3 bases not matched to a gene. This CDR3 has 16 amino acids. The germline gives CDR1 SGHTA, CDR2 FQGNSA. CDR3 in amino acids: CASSLLSGGAKNIQYF. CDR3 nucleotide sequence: TGTGCCAGCAGCTTACTCAGCGGGGGGGCCAAAAACATTCAGTACTTC.

CDR3 sequence reads: CASSVYDGGFQETQYF. In nucleotides, the CDR3 is TGTGCCAGCAGCGTATATGACGGGGGTTTCCAAGAGACCCAGTACTTC. This chain connects TRBV9 to TRBJ2-5; TRBD2 is a possible D gene (6 bases). The CDR3 extends over 16 amino acids. Germline CDR1 SGDLS, CDR2 YYNGEE. Trimming took off 1 base at V and 1 base at J, with 14 bases between the two ends.

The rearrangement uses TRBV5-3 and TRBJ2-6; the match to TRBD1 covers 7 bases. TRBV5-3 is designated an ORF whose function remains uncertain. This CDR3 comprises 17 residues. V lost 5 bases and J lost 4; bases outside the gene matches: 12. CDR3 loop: CARRMTGWAEGANVLTF. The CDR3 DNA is TGTGCCAGAAGGATGACAGGGTGGGCAGAGGGGGCCAACGTCCTGACTTTC.

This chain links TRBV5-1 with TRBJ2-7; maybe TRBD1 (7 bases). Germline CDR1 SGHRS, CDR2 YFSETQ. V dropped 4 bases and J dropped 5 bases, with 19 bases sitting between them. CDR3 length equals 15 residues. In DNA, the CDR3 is TGCGCCAGCAGCCGGAGGGGGACAGCTTCCGACGAGCAGTACTTC. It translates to CASSRRGTASDEQYF. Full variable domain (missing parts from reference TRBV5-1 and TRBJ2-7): KAGVTQTPRYLIKTRGQQVTLSCSPISGHRSVSWYQQTPGQGLQFLFEYFSETQRNKGNFPGRFSGRQFSNSRSEMNVSTLELGDSALYLCASSRRGTASDEQYFGPGTRLTVT.

CDR3 region: CASGSRYEQYF. The DNA for the CDR3 is TGTGCCAGCGGCTCGAGGTACGAGCAGTACTTC. The J gene is TRBJ2-7, the V gene TRBV28; D is unresolved. There are 11 residues in the CDR3. Trimming shortened V by 8 bases and J by 4 bases, and 9 bases separated the two germline ends. CDR1 and CDR2 from the germline V gene are MDHEN and SYDVKM.

The CDR3 sequence is CASSLSLRYRRPYEQYF. DNA of the CDR3: TGTGCCAGCAGTTTATCTCTAAGGTACAGGCGCCCCTACGAGCAGTACTTC. This chain joins TRBV28 and TRBJ2-7; TRBD1 is a possible D gene (5 bases). The CDR3 runs to 17 residues. Germline V gene lookup returns CDR1 MDHEN and CDR2 SYDVKM. V was pared by 1 base and J by 2 bases, with 18 bases between.

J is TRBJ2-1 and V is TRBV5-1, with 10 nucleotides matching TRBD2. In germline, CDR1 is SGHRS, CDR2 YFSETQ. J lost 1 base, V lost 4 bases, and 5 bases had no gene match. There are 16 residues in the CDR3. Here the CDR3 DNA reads TGCGCCAGCAGCCCCCTAGCGGGAGAGTCCTACAATGAGCAGTTCTTC. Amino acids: CASSPLAGESYNEQFF.

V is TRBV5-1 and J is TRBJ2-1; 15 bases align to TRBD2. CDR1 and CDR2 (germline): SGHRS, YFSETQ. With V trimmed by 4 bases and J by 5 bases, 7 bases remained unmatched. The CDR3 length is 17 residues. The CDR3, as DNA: TGCGCCAGCAGCCCCGGGACTAGCGGGAGGCCTAACAATGAGCAGTTCTTC. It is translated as CASSPGTSGRPNNEQFF.

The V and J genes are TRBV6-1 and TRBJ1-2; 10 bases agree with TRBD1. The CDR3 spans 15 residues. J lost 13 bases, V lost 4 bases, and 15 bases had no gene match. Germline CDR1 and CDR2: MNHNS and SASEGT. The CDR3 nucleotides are TGTGCCAGCAGTGTAGCAGGACAGGGGGGTTGGGGGCGCACCTTC. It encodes CASSVAGQGGWGRTF.

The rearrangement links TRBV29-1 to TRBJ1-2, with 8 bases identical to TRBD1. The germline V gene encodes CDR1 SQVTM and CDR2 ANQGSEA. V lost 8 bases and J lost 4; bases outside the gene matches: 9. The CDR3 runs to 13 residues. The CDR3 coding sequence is TGCAGCTTGGACAGGGAAGATACCTATGGCTACACCTTC. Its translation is CSLDREDTYGYTF.